The rows below give T cell receptor beta chains drawn from one sample of a study of T cell repertoires in cytomegalovirus infection. Each CDR3 protein is one row after TCRdb ran MiXCR on the reads. The table includes 110,000 to 150,000 distinct CDR3 sequences, approximately 30% detected once. These TCRs' antigens remain unknown. The sample in question was CD8+ T cells from cultured PBMCs, obtained from culture after CMV antigen stimulation. All receptors come from a human donor in good health (CMV status not recorded). Some clones in this sample may be carry-over from other donors' samples. Each CDR3 is given without its conserved first and last residue.

J gene	V gene	CDR3 length	CDR3 protein
TRBJ1-5	TRBV7-2	13	ASSPGTMPNQPQH
TRBJ2-7	TRBV7-6	10	ASSLYRGEQY
TRBJ2-2	TRBV3-1	12	ASSQDPDTGELF
TRBJ2-7	TRBV6-1	14	ASSVFPGTVSYEQY
TRBJ1-5	TRBV27	14	ASRYLGGVSNQPQH
TRBJ2-1	TRBV6-2/TRBV6-3	15	ASSYPPGQGAADEQF
TRBJ2-5	TRBV3-1	16	ASSQVVWTSGDQETQY
TRBJ1-5	TRBV7-2	13	ASSLNRGQDQPQH
TRBJ2-7	TRBV7-9	14	ASSPDSSGGAREQY
TRBJ2-6	TRBV6-6	9	ATSGANVLT
TRBJ1-6	TRBV12-3/TRBV12-4	10	ASSYSGSPLH
TRBJ2-1	TRBV7-2	14	ASSLGLAGAYNEQF
TRBJ2-1	TRBV12-3/TRBV12-4	10	ASSLVLGEQF
TRBJ2-2	TRBV4-1	15	ASSQVPGQGNTGELF
TRBJ1-1	TRBV3-1	12	ASSPAGAITEAF
TRBJ1-5	TRBV20-1	14	SARDRSGGSNQPQH
TRBJ2-5	TRBV27	15	ASSSFLGLAGVETQY
TRBJ2-7	TRBV6-6	11	ASSYDKYYEQY
TRBJ2-5	TRBV7-8	9	ASSSAPYID
TRBJ1-1	TRBV7-6	10	ASSSADTEAF
TRBJ1-5	TRBV12-3/TRBV12-4	10	ASRSGGQPQH
TRBJ2-7	TRBV2	10	ASSELGDEQY
TRBJ2-1	TRBV11-3	14	ASSRTGALFYNEQF
TRBJ1-1	TRBV27	12	ASSLGTGTPEAF
TRBJ1-4	TRBV7-9	15	ASSLPQAGQGFEKLF
TRBJ2-4	TRBV12-3/TRBV12-4	11	ASSGTDKNIQY
TRBJ1-2	TRBV2	13	ASTGQGPSFYGYT
TRBJ1-1	TRBV27	12	ASSPRTGLTEAF
TRBJ1-4	TRBV12-3/TRBV12-4	11	ATSSGSDEKLF
TRBJ1-2	TRBV7-9	13	ASSPGVGVAYGYT
TRBJ1-1	TRBV27	14	ASSRRQGLRNTEAF
TRBJ2-1	TRBV12-3/TRBV12-4	12	ASLIAGTYNEQF
TRBJ2-5	TRBV12-3/TRBV12-4	13	ASSLAPGNQETQY
TRBJ2-3	TRBV6-1	13	ASSDSGTSGDTQY
TRBJ2-7	TRBV5-8	11	ASSWVPNDEQY
TRBJ2-1	TRBV11-2	13	ASSLGGGAGNEQF
TRBJ2-1	TRBV7-2	16	ASSYRTSGGPGINEQF
TRBJ1-5	TRBV6-5	13	ASSDPDRGDQPQH
TRBJ2-3	TRBV12-3/TRBV12-4	13	ASTDSGEASDTQY
TRBJ1-1	TRBV7-8	13	ASSLKRVGRTEAF
TRBJ1-5	TRBV12-3/TRBV12-4	13	ASTNGTDPGQPQH
TRBJ1-1	TRBV27	11	ASSLRSGSEAF
TRBJ2-3	TRBV7-9	13	ASSLLGQEADTQY
TRBJ1-1	TRBV7-9	10	ASSLVLTEAF
TRBJ2-1	TRBV19	11	ASGSYSYNEQF
TRBJ2-5	TRBV6-6	15	ASSYEVGRLERETQY
TRBJ2-7	TRBV7-2	13	ASSLRGRGTYEQY
TRBJ1-5	TRBV2	15	ASSEARTTYSNQPQH
TRBJ2-1	TRBV6-1	13	ASSPGLASYNEQF
TRBJ2-2	TRBV20-1	11	SAATVNTGELF
TRBJ2-3	TRBV2	17	ASSSGMGASGIRTDTQY
TRBJ1-2	TRBV12-3/TRBV12-4	11	ASSLGGRDGYT
TRBJ2-2	TRBV19	13	ASSIGAGGTGELF
TRBJ1-1	TRBV7-3	10	ASRLEAPEAF